The clone carrying this T cell receptor beta chain turned up a few times. What it binds is not known. Sequencing used immunoSEQ multiplex PCR; TCRdb keeps in-frame clones, though not all of them. The table shows some 150,000 clones, with about 82% occurring only once. This sample was taken from a study of cytomegalovirus exposure and HLA in healthy donors. Notes on the study in general: Altogether, about 160 TCR beta chains were recorded as cytomegalovirus-associated. The dataset shows that most TCR sequences were rare, while some public TCRs occurred in many donors. Reports indicated that the classifier achieved high specificity and sensitivity in diagnosing cytomegalovirus status.

Sequences were obtained from PBMCs. The sequence derives from a human donor in good health.

The CDR3 region has the DNA TGCGCCAGCAGTGCTCATACAGGGGGCGACGAGCAGTACTTC. Translated, it gives CASSAHTGGDEQYF. This chain joins TRBV10-1 and TRBJ2-7, with 9 nucleotides matching TRBD1. The CDR3 covers 14 residues. V was pared by 4 bases and J by 5 bases, with 6 bases of the junction left unmatched. Germline V gene lookup returns CDR1 WNHNN and CDR2 SYGVQD (reference sequence).